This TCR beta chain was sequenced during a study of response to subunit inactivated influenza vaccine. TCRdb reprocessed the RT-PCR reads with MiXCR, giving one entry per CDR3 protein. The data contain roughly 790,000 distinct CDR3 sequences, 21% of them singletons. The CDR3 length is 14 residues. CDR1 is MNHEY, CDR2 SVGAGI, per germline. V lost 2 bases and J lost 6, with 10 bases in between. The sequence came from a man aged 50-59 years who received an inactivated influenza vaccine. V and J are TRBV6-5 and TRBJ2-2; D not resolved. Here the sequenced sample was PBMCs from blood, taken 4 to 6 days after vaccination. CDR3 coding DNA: TGTGCCAGCAGTTACCTTAGAGAGGCCGGGGAGCTGTTTTTT. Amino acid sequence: CASSYLREAGELFF.